This TCR beta chain was sequenced for a study of liver allograft versus peripheral blood T cells. Study-wide background: Within transplanted livers, the T cell receptor repertoires were examined and compared against the repertoires present in the peripheral blood of liver transplant recipients.

This clonotype is labeled medium-sized (0.01 to 0.1%). Its antigen remains unidentified. Study-wide results and limits: Intragraft T cell receptor repertoires of liver allografts were reportedly distinct from those in peripheral blood.

There are 13 residues in the CDR3. The V gene's germline CDR1 is MNHNY and CDR2 SVGAGI (reference sequence). V lost 0 bases and J lost 9, with 9 bases in between. One entry per CDR3 protein, called by TCRdb with MiXCR from the reads. Of around 3,800 distinct CDR3 sequences detected, more than 14% appear once; the ten largest clones hold less than 5%. The chain couples TRBV6-6 to TRBJ2-1, with unresolved D. The receptor's source is a human patient who had a liver transplant. Some T cells could come from the graft donor. As DNA, the CDR3 is TGTGCCAGCAGTTACTCGAGTTCCGGTGAGCAGTTCTTC. It translates to CASSYSSSGEQFF.